The TCR beta chain described here comes from a study of blood T cell repertoires in COVID-19. Study at large: The origin of the acute and convalescent COVID-19 samples was the United States, Italy and Spain. PBMCs, B-cell-depleted T cells, or T cells provided the cDNA or gDNA that made up the material.

Original data processing: Reference gene primer amplification gave estimated nucleated cell counts. Some clones are missing from TCRdb's copy, which holds only in-frame ones; the method was immunoSEQ multiplex PCR. That table gives V, J and clone size, and the DNA gave D and trimming. The data show approximately 290,000 clones, approximately 90% seen once. V was cut by 1 base and J by 8 bases, with 13 bases left in between. The germline V gene encodes CDR1 SGHTA and CDR2 FQGNSA. CDR3 length: 14 amino acids. This rearrangement joins TRBV7-2 to TRBJ2-3, with a weak D call TRBD2 (5 bases). Sequenced input: peripheral blood. The clonotype was recovered from a man aged 18 to 35 with active or convalescent COVID-19. The CDR3 DNA is TGTGCCAGCAGCTTAGTCTTACGAGCGGCTACGCAGTATTTT. Amino acids: CASSLVLRAATQYF. Based on the CDR3 plus reference TRBV7-2 and TRBJ2-3, the full variable domain is GAGVSQSPSNKVTEKGKDVELRCDPISGHTALYWYRQSLGQGLEFLIYFQGNSAPDKSGLPSDRFSAERTGGSVSTLTIQRTQQEDSAVYLCASSLVLRAATQYFGPGTRLTVL.